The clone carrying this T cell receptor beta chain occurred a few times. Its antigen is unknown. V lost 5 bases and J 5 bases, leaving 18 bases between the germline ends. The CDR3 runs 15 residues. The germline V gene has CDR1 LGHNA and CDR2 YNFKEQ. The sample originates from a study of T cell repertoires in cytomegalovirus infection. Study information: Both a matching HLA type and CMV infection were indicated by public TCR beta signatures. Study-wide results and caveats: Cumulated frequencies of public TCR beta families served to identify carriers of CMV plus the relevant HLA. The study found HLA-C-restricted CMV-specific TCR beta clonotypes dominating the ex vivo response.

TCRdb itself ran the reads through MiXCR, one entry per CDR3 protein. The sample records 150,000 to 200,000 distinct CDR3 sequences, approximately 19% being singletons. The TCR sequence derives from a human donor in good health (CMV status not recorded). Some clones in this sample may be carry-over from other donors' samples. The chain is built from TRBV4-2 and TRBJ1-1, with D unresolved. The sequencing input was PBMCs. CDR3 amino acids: CASSSSPKPGTEAFF. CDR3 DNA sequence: TGTGCCAGCAGCTCTTCGCCAAAACCGGGGACTGAAGCTTTCTTT.